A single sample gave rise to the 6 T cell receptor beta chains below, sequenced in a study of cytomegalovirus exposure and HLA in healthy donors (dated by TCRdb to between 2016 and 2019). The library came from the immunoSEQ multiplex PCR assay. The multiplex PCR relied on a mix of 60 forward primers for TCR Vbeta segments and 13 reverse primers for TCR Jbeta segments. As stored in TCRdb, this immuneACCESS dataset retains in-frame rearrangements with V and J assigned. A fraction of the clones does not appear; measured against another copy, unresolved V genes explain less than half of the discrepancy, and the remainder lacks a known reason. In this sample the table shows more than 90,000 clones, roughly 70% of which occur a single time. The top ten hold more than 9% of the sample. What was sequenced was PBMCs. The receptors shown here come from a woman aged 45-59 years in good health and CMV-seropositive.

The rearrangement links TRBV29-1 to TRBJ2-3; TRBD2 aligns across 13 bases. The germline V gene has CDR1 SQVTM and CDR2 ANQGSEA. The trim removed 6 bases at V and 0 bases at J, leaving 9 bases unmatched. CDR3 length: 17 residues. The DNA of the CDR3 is TGCAGCGTGGGGGGGACTAGCGGGAACCCTAGCACAGATACGCAGTATTTT. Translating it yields CSVGGTSGNPSTDTQYF.

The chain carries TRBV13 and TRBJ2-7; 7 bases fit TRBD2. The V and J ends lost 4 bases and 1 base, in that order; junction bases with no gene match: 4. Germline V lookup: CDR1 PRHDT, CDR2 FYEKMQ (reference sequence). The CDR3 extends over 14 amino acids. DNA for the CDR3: TGTGCCAGCAGCTCCCGCGGGGGATCCTACGAGCAGTACTTC. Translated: CASSSRGGSYEQYF. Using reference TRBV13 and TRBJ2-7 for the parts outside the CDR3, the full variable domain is AAGVIQSPRHLIKEKRETATLKCYPIPRHDTVYWYQQGPGQDPQFLISFYEKMQSDKGSIPDRFSAQQFSDYHSELNMSSLELGDSALYFCASSSRGGSYEQYFGPGTRLTVT.

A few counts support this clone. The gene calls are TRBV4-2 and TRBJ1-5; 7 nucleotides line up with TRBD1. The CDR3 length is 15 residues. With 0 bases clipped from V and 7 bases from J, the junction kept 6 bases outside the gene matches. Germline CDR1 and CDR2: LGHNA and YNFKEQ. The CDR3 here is CASSQETGPEQPQHF. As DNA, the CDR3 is TGTGCCAGCAGCCAAGAGACAGGGCCTGAACAGCCCCAGCATTTT.

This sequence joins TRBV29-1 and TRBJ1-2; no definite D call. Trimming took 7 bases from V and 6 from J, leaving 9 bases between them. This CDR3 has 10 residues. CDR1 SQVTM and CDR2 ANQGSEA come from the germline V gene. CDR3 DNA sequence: TGCAGCGCCCCACTTGATGGCTACACCTTC. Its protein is CSAPLDGYTF.

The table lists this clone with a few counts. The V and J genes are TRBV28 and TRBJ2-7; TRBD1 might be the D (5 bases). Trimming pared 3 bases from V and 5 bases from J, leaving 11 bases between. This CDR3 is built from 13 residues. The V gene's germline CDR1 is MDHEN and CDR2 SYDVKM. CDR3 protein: CASSFPGKDEQYF. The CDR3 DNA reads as TGTGCCAGCAGTTTCCCAGGGAAAGACGAGCAGTACTTC. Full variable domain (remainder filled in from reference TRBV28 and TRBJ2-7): DVKVTQSSRYLVKRTGEKVFLECVQDMDHENMFWYRQDPGLGLRLIYFSYDVKMKEKGDIPEGYSVSREKKERFSLILESASTNQTSMYLCASSFPGKDEQYFGPGTRLTVT.

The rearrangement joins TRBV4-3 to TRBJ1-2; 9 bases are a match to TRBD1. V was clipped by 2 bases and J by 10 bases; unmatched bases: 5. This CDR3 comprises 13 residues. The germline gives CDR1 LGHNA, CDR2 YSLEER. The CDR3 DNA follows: TGCGCCAGCAGCCAATTTGGACAGGGGTCCTACACCTTC. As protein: CASSQFGQGSYTF.